This T cell receptor beta chain was found in a study of T cell changes during pregnancy in multiple sclerosis. CDR1 and CDR2 from the germline V gene are SEHNR and FQNEAQ (reference sequence). V lost 5 bases and J lost 0; bases outside the gene matches: 6. CDR3 length equals 15 residues. The assay was immunoSEQ multiplex PCR, and TCRdb's table has in-frame clones only and misses some. The table records tens of thousands of clones, about 96% of them present only once. This chain joins TRBV7-9 and TRBJ2-7; 8 nucleotides match TRBD2. The sequence was obtained from a female donor with multiple sclerosis, enrolled in a pregnancy study. The sequences come from CD8+ T cells from peripheral blood mononuclear cells, collected after pregnancy. The CDR3 reads CASSILAALSYEQYF. In DNA, the CDR3 is TGTGCCAGCAGCATACTAGCGGCCCTCTCCTACGAGCAGTACTTC.